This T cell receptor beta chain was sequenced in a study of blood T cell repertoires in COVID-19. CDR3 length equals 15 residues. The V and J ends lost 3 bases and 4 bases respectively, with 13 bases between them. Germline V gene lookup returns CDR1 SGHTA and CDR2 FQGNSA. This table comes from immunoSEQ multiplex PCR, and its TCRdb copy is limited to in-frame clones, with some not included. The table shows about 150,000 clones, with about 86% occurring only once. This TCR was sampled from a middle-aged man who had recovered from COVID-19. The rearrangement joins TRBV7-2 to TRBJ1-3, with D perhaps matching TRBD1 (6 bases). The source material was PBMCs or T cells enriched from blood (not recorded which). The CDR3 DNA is TGTGCCAGCAGCTTTATTGGGGGCGCGGGAAACACCATATATTTT. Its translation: CASSFIGGAGNTIYF.